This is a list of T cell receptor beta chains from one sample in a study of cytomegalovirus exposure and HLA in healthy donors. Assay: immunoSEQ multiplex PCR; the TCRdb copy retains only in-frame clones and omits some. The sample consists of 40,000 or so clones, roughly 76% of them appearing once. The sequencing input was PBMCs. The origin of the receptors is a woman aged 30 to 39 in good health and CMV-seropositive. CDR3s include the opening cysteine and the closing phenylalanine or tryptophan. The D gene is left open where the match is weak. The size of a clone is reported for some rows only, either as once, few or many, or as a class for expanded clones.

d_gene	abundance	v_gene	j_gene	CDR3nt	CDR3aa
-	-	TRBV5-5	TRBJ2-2	TGTGCCAGCAGCCGCAACGGGGGCACCGGGGAGCTGTTTTTT	CASSRNGGTGELFF
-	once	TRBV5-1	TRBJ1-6	TGCGCCAGCAGCTTGGAACTGCCAGGGGTTTTTGGGTCACCCCTCCACTTT	CASSLELPGVFGSPLHF
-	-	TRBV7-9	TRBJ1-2	TGTGCCAGCACCGCGGCAGGGTTGGGCTACACCTTC	CASTAAGLGYTF
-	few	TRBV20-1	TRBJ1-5	TGCAGTGCTAGGGACTTTGAACAGCATTTT	CSARDFEQHF
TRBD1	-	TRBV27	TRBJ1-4	TGTGCCAGCAGTCCCAGGACAGGTTTTAATGAAAAACTGTTTTTT	CASSPRTGFNEKLFF
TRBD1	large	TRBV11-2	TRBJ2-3	TGTGCCAGCAGCTTAGGGGACAGGCCAGATACGCAGTATTTT	CASSLGDRPDTQYF
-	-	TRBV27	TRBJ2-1	TGTGCCAGCAGCCCCGCCCGGGGTGAGCAGTTCTTC	CASSPARGEQFF
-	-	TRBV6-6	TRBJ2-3	TGTGCCAGCAGCCTAGGTACCACAGATACGCAGTATTTT	CASSLGTTDTQYF
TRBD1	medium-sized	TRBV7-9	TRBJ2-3	TGTGCCAGCAGCTTACAGGGGGCCGGAGCCGATACGCAGTATTTT	CASSLQGAGADTQYF
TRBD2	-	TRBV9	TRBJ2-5	TGTGCCAGCAGCGCCCAGATTGGACTAGCGGGGGGGGAGGAGACCCAGTACTTC	CASSAQIGLAGGEETQYF
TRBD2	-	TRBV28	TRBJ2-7	TGTGCCAGCAGTTTACGGACTAGCGGCTCCTACGAGCAGTACTTC	CASSLRTSGSYEQYF
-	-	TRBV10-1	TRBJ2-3	TGCGCCAGCAGTTCCTCGGGGGGCCTAAAAGATACGCAGTATTTT	CASSSSGGLKDTQYF
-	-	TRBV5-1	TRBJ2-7	TGCGCCAGCAGTCCGGCGGGGACGCAGAGCTCCTACGAGCAGTACTTC	CASSPAGTQSSYEQYF
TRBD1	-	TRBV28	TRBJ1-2	TGTGCCAGCGGGGGACAGACCAATGGCTACACCTTC	CASGGQTNGYTF
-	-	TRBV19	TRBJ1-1	TGTGCCAGTTCCCCCCAGACAGGGAACACTGAAGCTTTCTTT	CASSPQTGNTEAFF
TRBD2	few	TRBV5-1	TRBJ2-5	TGCGCCAGCAGCTTGGGGCTAGCGGGCGCCCAAGAGACCCAGTACTTC	CASSLGLAGAQETQYF
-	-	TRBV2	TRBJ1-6	TGTGCCAGCAGGGTGACACCGACGGTCCCCCTCCACTTT	CASRVTPTVPLHF
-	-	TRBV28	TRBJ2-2	TGTGCCAGCAGACCCTTACTGGGGTCGGGAGACACCGGGGAGCTGTTTTTT	CASRPLLGSGDTGELFF
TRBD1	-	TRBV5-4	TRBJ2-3	TGTGCCAGCAGCTACGGACAGGGTGTGCCTACAGATACGCAGTATTTT	CASSYGQGVPTDTQYF
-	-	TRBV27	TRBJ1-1	TGTGCCAGCATTCCTTCCGGGGGAGCACCGAGGATGAACACTGAAGCTTTCTTT	CASIPSGGAPRMNTEAFF
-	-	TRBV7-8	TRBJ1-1	TGTGCCAGCAGCTTCACAAGATACACTGAAGCTTTCTTT	CASSFTRYTEAFF
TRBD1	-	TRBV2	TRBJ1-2	TGTGCCAGCAGTGAACCGGGACAGGGACTCGAGACCTCACTTGTGCCCTATGGCTACACCTTC	CASSEPGQGLETSLVPYGYTF
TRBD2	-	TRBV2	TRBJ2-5	TGTGCCAGCAGTCAAAAACCGGGACTAGCGGGAGGGCCGCGGGAGACCCAGTACTTC	CASSQKPGLAGGPRETQYF
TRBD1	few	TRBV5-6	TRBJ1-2	TGTGCCAGCAGCTTCCCCCGCCTGCGGACAGGGAATGGCTACACCTTC	CASSFPRLRTGNGYTF
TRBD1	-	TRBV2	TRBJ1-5	TGTGCCAGCACAAGGGACAGCCTCAATCAGCCCCAGCATTTT	CASTRDSLNQPQHF
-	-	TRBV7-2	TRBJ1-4	TGTGCCAGCAGCCCCGACAGGCCGCCTGCTAATGAAAAACTGTTTTTT	CASSPDRPPANEKLFF
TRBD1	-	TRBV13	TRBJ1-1	TGTTCCAGCAGCTTAGGCGCACAGGGGCGAACTGAAGCTTTCTTT	CSSSLGAQGRTEAFF
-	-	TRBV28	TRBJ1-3	TGTGCCAGCAGTATGACAAACTCTGGAAACACCATATATTTT	CASSMTNSGNTIYF
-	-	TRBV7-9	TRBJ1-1	TGTGCCAGCAGCCCGGGGATGAACACTGAAGCTTTCTTT	CASSPGMNTEAFF
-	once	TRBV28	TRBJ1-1	TGTGCCAGGACCGGGTCCCCAACCGGGGACACTGAAGCTTTCTTT	CARTGSPTGDTEAFF
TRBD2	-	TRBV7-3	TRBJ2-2	TGTGCCAGCAGCTTCTCAGGGGGAGGACTAGCGGGAGAAGTGGAGCTGTTTTTT	CASSFSGGGLAGEVELFF
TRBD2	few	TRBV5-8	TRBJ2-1	TGTGCCAGCAGCTTCCCGACTAGCGGGAACCATGAGCAGTTCTTC	CASSFPTSGNHEQFF
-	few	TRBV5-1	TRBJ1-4	TGCGCCAGCAGCCCTGCGGGACTAACTAATGAAAAACTGTTTTTT	CASSPAGLTNEKLFF
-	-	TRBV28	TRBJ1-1	TGTGCCAGCAGTCTACCGACACTTAACACTGAAGCTTTCTTT	CASSLPTLNTEAFF
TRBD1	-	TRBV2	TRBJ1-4	TGTGCCAGCAGTGAGTTACAGGGGGCAGAAAAACTGTTTTTT	CASSELQGAEKLFF
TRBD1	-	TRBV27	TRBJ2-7	TGTGCCAGCAGTTCAAACGTGCAGGGGGCCGAGCAGTACTTC	CASSSNVQGAEQYF
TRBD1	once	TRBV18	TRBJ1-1	TGTGCCAGCTCAGGACAGGGAGAGGACACTGAAGCTTTCTTT	CASSGQGEDTEAFF
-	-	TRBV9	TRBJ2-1	TGTGCCAGCAGCGTAGGATTGGGTGGGGCTTTCCAGTTCTTC	CASSVGLGGAFQFF
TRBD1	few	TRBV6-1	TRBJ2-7	TGTGCCAGCAGTCCAGGGGGCGGAGGTTACGAGCAGTACTTC	CASSPGGGGYEQYF
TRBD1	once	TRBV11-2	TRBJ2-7	TGTGCCAGCAGCCGAGGACAGGGCCCCTACGAGCAGTACTTC	CASSRGQGPYEQYF